This record covers a single T cell receptor (beta chain). What it binds is not known. The data stem from a study of shared clonotypes between healthy human individuals. Overall study findings and caveats: Sampling covered blood only; tissue repertoires likely differ.

A deep-level run was used for the assay. Generated by immunoSEQ multiplex PCR, the TCRdb table keeps only in-frame clones and is missing some. The sample shows millions of clones, more than 80% of them seen only once. Germline loops: CDR1 SGDLS, CDR2 YYNGEE. V was clipped by 5 bases and J by 7 bases; unmatched bases: 11. This CDR3 contains 15 residues. Negatively enriched CD4+ T cells were divided by CD45RA into naive and memory. What was sequenced was naive CD4+ T cells from PBMCs. Subset meaning: CD45RA+ positively selected. The TCR was taken from a man between 18 and 35 years old in good health. Some clones in this sample may be carry-over from other donors' samples. The rearrangement links TRBV9 to TRBJ2-1; 8 bases are a match to TRBD2. Here the CDR3 DNA reads TGTGCCAGCAGGGGAACTAGCGGTGGGGGGAATGAGCAGTTCTTC. Its translation is CASRGTSGGGNEQFF. Combining the CDR3 with reference TRBV9 and TRBJ2-1 gives the whole variable domain DSGVTQTPKHLITATGQRVTLRCSPRSGDLSVYWYQQSLDQGLQFLIQYYNGEERAKGNILERFSAQQFPDLHSELNLSSLELGDSALYFCASRGTSGGGNEQFFGPGTRLTVL.